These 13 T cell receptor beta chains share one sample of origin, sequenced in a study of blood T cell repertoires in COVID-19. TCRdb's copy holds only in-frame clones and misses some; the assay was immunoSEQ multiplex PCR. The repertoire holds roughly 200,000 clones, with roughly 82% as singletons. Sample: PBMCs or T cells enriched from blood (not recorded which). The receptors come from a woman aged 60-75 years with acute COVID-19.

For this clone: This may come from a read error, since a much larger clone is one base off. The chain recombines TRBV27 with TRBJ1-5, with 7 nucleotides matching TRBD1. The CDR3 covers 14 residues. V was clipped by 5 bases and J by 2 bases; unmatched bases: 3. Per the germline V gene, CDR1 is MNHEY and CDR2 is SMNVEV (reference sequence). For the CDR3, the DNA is TGTGCCAGCAGTAGCAGGGGGGGCAATCAGCCCCAGCATTTT. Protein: CASSSRGGNQPQHF.

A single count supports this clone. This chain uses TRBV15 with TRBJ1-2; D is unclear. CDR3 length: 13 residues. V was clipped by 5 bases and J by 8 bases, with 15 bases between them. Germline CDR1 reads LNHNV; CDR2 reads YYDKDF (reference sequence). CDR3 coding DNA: TGTGCCACCAGCCAAGCCCAGGTCTCCGGCTACACCTTC. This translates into CATSQAQVSGYTF.

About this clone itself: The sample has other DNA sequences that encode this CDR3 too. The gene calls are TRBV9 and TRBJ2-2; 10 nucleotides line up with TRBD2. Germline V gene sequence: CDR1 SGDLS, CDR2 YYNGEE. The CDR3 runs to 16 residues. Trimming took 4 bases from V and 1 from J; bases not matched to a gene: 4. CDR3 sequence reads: CASSPWTSGNTGELFF. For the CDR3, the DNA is TGTGCCAGCAGCCCTTGGACTAGCGGGAACACCGGGGAGCTGTTTTTT.

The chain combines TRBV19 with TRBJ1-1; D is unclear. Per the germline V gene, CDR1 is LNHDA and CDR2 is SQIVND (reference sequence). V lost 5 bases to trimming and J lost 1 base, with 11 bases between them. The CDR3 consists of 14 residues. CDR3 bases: TGTGCCAGTAGTTATTCCTCCAGGAACACTGAAGCTTTCTTT. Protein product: CASSYSSRNTEAFF.

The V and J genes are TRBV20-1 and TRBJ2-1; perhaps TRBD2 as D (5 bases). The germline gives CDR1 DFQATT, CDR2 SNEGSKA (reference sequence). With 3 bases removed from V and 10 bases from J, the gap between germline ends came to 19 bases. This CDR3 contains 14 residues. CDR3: CSASIPGTPEEQFF. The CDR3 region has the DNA TGCAGTGCTAGTATTCCGGGAACCCCGGAGGAGCAGTTCTTC.

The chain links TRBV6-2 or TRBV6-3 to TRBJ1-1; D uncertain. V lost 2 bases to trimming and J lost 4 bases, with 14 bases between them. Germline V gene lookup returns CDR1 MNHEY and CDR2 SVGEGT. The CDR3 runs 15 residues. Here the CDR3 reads CASSYAEGRGTEAFF. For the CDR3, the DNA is TGTGCCAGCAGTTACGCCGAGGGCCGCGGCACTGAAGCTTTCTTT.

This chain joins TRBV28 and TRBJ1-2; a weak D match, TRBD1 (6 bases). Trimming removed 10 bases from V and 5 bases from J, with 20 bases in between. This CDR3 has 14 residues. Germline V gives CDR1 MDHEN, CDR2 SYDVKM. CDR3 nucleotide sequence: TGTGCCATCTCAGGTGGGGACAAGAGGTATGGCTACACCTTC. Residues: CAISGGDKRYGYTF.

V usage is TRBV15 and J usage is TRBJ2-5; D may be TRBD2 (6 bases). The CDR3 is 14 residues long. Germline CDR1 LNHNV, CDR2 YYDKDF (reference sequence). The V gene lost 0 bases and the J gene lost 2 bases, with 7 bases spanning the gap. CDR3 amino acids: CATSRDRGQETQYF. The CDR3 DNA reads TGTGCCACCAGCAGAGATCGGGGGCAAGAGACCCAGTACTTC. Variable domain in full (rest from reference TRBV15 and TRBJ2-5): DAMVIQNPRYQVTQFGKPVTLSCSQTLNHNVMYWYQQKSSQAPKLLFHYYDKDFNNEADTPDNFQSRRPNTSFCFLDIRSPGLGDTAMYLCATSRDRGQETQYFGPGTRLLVL.

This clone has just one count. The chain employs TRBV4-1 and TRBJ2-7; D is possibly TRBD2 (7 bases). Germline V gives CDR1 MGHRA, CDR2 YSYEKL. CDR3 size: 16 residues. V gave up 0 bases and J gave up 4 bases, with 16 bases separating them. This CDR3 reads CASSQEGAGAVYEQYF. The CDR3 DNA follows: TGCGCCAGCAGCCAAGAGGGGGCGGGAGCCGTTTACGAGCAGTACTTC.

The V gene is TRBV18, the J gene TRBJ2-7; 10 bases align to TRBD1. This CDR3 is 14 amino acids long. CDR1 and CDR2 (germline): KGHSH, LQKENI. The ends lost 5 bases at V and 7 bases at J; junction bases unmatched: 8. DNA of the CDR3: TGTGCCAGCTCATCCGACAGGGGGCCCCGTGAGCAGTACTTC. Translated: CASSSDRGPREQYF.

The CDR3 DNA is TGTGCCACCAGTGAAGGGAGGATGGATGGGGAGACCCAGTACTTC. Amino acid sequence: CATSEGRMDGETQYF. The chain combines TRBV24-1 with TRBJ2-5, with D tentatively TRBD2 (6 bases). CDR3 size: 15 residues. V shed 4 bases and J shed 5 bases, with 16 bases lying between them. CDR1 is KGHDR and CDR2 is SFDVKD in the germline V gene.

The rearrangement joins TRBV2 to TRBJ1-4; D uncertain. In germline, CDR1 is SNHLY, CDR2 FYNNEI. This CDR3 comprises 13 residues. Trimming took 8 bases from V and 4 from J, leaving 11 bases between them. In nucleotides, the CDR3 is TGTGCCAGCGGCTCGGGGTATAATGAAAAACTGTTTTTT. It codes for CASGSGYNEKLFF.

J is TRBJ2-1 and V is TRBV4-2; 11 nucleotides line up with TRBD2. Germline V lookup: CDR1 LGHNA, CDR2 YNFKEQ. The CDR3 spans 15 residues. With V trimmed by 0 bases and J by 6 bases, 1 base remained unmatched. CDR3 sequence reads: CASSQETSGSNEQFF. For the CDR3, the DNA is TGTGCCAGCAGCCAAGAAACTAGCGGGAGCAATGAGCAGTTCTTC.